The rows below give T cell receptor beta chains drawn from one sample of a study of beta chain features in type 1 diabetes. Produced via immunoSEQ multiplex PCR; TCRdb's table is partial and in-frame only. This sample has 620,000 or so clones; 15% to 19% occur once, and the top ten carry approximately 0.093%. Input material: naive CD4+ T cells from blood. These receptors all come from a man between 18 and 35 years old in good health. The CDR3 runs from the conserved cysteine through the conserved F or W. The D gene is left open where the match is weak. Size is stated for part of the rows, as once, few or many counts, or as a class when the clone is expanded.

>TRBJ1-1|NA|TRBV7-9|NA
TGTGCCAGCAGCTTCGGACCCCAGGCGACTGAAGCTTTCTTT
CASSFGPQATEAFF
>TRBJ2-4|NA|TRBV2|NA
TGTGCCAGCAGGGGCACCTGGCCGACTAACATTCAGTACTTC
CASRGTWPTNIQYF
>TRBJ2-7|NA|TRBV5-1|NA
TGCGCCAGCAGCTTGGGGGCAGGTTTACCTCGCGAGCAGTACTTC
CASSLGAGLPREQYF
>TRBJ2-3|few|TRBV4-3|NA
TGCGCCAGCAGCCGGAAATCAGGTACCAGCACAGATACGCAGTATTTT
CASSRKSGTSTDTQYF
>TRBJ1-3|few|TRBV4-3|NA
TGCGCCAGCAGCCAAGAGACAGGCAAAAGGGGAAACACCATATATTTT
CASSQETGKRGNTIYF
>TRBJ2-6|NA|TRBV19|TRBD1
TGTGCCAGTAGTCCCTGGGACAGGAGTACTGGGGCCAACGTCCTGACTTTC
CASSPWDRSTGANVLTF
>TRBJ2-2|few|TRBV11-1|NA
TGTGCCAGCAGCCAGACAGCAAAGAACACCGGGGAGCTGTTTTTT
CASSQTAKNTGELFF
>TRBJ2-7|NA|TRBV7-2|NA
TGTGCCAGCAGCCCGCCACCGCTGGGTGGTTACGAGCAGTACTTC
CASSPPPLGGYEQYF
>TRBJ2-2|NA|TRBV7-3|TRBD2
TGTGCCAGCAGCTCGGGACTAGCTTCCCCCGGGGAGCTGTTTTTT
CASSSGLASPGELFF
>TRBJ1-5|few|TRBV19|NA
TGTGCCAGTAGTAGGGGGACGGACCAGCATTTT
CASSRGTDQHF